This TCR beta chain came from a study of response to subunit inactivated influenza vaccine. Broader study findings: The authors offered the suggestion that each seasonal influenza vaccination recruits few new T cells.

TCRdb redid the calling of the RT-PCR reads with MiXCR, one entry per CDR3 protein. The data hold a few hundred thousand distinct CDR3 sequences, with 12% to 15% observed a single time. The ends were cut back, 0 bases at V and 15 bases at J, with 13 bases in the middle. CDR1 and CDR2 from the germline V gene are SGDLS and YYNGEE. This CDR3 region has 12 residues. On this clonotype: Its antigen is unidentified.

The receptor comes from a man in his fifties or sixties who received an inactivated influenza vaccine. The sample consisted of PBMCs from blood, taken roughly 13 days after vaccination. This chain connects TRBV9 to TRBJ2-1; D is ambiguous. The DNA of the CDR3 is TGTGCCAGCAGCGTAGCAGGAAGCCCCAGGTTCTTC. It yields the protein CASSVAGSPRFF.